A single sample gave rise to the 20 T cell receptor beta chains below, sequenced in a study of shared clonotypes between healthy human individuals. The method was immunoSEQ multiplex PCR; TCRdb's version includes in-frame clones alone and lacks a portion of them. In the table there are approximately 2,300,000 clones, 85% to 95% of which are singletons. Sequencing was carried out using naive CD4+ T cells from PBMCs. The subset was: CD45RA+ positively selected. The receptors originated from a man younger than 35 in good health. Some clones in this sample may be carry-over from other donors' samples.

The chain links TRBV2 to TRBJ1-2, with 7 bases fitting TRBD1. CDR1 SNHLY and CDR2 FYNNEI come from the germline V gene. V dropped 9 bases and J dropped 3; count of bases not matched to a gene: 7. This CDR3 region has 13 residues. This chain's CDR3 is CASRQGQYYGYTF. The CDR3 coding sequence is TGTGCCAGTAGACAGGGACAGTACTATGGCTACACCTTC. Looking up the rest from reference TRBV2 and TRBJ1-2 gives the full variable domain: EPEVTQTPSHQVTQMGQEVILRCVPISNHLYFYWYRQILGQKVEFLVSFYNNEISEKSEIFDDQFSVERPDGSNFTLKIRSTKLEDSAMYFCASRQGQYYGYTFGSGTRLTVV.

This clone has just one count. CDR3 loop: CASSLLSGGRNEQFF. CDR3 in DNA: TGCGCCAGCAGCTTGCTCTCTGGGGGGCGGAATGAGCAGTTCTTC. The chain employs TRBV5-1 and TRBJ2-1; D assignment may be TRBD1 or TRBD2 (6 bases each). The CDR3 length is 15 residues. Per the germline V gene, CDR1 is SGHRS and CDR2 is YFSETQ. The V and J ends lost 1 base and 7 bases respectively, with 15 bases between them.

The V call is TRBV12-5, the J call TRBJ2-5, with D maybe TRBD1 (5 bases). Per germline, CDR1 LGHNT and CDR2 FRNRAP. The V and J ends lost 2 bases and 0 bases respectively, with 10 bases between them. The CDR3 is 15 amino acids. This CDR3 reads CASGLSQGHQETQYF. In nucleotides, the CDR3 is TGTGCTAGTGGTTTGAGCCAGGGCCACCAAGAGACCCAGTACTTC.

This rearrangement joins TRBV19 to TRBJ2-3, with 13 bases matching TRBD2. Germline V lookup: CDR1 LNHDA, CDR2 SQIVND (reference sequence). After removal of 8 bases from V and 1 base from J, the junction contained 9 bases not matched to a gene. CDR3 length: 17 amino acids. The CDR3 DNA follows: TGTGCCAGTCAGGGACTAGCGGGGTCTAGGGGCACAGATACGCAGTATTTT. Translation: CASQGLAGSRGTDTQYF.

The chain couples TRBV28 to TRBJ1-5; no clear D gene. CDR1 is MDHEN, CDR2 SYDVKM, per germline. The CDR3 consists of 18 residues. V lost 0 bases and J lost 0, with 15 bases in between. The CDR3 spells CASSLWQNPYRSNQPQHF. In nucleotides, the CDR3 is TGTGCCAGCAGTTTATGGCAGAACCCATACCGTAGCAATCAGCCCCAGCATTTT.

The J gene is TRBJ1-1, the V gene TRBV6-1; D possibly corresponds to TRBD1 (6 bases). Between the trimmed V and J ends, which lost 3 bases and 4 bases, there was a span of 15 bases. Germline loops: CDR1 MNHNS, CDR2 SASEGT. The CDR3 loop spans 15 amino acids. CDR3 DNA: TGTGCCAGCAGTGACCCCAGGGGATGGGGCACTGAAGCTTTCTTT. The encoded protein is CASSDPRGWGTEAFF.

This chain uses TRBV27 with TRBJ2-2, with 12 bases fitting TRBD1. Germline V gives CDR1 MNHEY, CDR2 SMNVEV (reference sequence). The CDR3 spans 16 residues. The junction had 5 bases not matched to a gene; V was cut back by 3 bases and J by 6 bases. The CDR3 DNA is TGTGCCAGCAGTTTTGGGACAGGGGGCCTCCCCGGGGAGCTGTTTTTT. Amino acids: CASSFGTGGLPGELFF.

The chain uses TRBV7-2 and TRBJ1-3; D unresolved. In germline, CDR1 is SGHTA, CDR2 FQGNSA. V was clipped by 3 bases and J by 0 bases, with 12 bases between them. The CDR3 loop spans 16 amino acids. CDR3 amino acids: CASSLLDGSSGNTIYF. Here the CDR3 DNA reads TGTGCCAGCAGCTTGCTGGACGGAAGCTCTGGAAACACCATATATTTT.

The chain has TRBV5-1 and TRBJ2-1; D not resolved. The CDR3 is 14 amino acids. From germline, CDR1 is SGHRS and CDR2 YFSETQ. V lost 0 bases and J lost 4, with 8 bases in between. The CDR3 loop is CASSLATNYNEQFF. CDR3 in DNA: TGCGCCAGCAGCTTGGCCACCAATTACAATGAGCAGTTCTTC.

V gene TRBV29-1 combines with J gene TRBJ2-2; 9 nucleotides align to TRBD2. After removal of 6 bases from V and 3 bases from J, the junction contained 8 bases not matched to a gene. Germline CDR1 is SQVTM and CDR2 is ANQGSEA. This CDR3 is 15 amino acids long. The CDR3 here is CSVREGLADTGELFF. As DNA, the CDR3 is TGCAGCGTCCGGGAGGGACTAGCTGACACCGGGGAGCTGTTTTTT.

The gene calls are TRBV28 and TRBJ1-1, with a tentative D call TRBD1 (5 bases). The germline CDR1 and CDR2 sequences are MDHEN and SYDVKM. Trimming took 6 bases from V and 3 from J, leaving 17 bases between them. This CDR3 contains 15 residues. The CDR3 loop reads CASRRPGDGDTEAFF. As DNA, the CDR3 is TGTGCCAGCAGGAGGCCGGGGGATGGGGACACTGAAGCTTTCTTT.

This rearrangement joins TRBV10-3 to TRBJ1-5, with 9 nucleotides matching TRBD1. CDR3 length equals 15 residues. The germline CDR1 and CDR2 sequences are ENHRY and SYGVKD. The trim removed 1 base at V and 10 bases at J, leaving 8 bases unmatched. The CDR3 DNA is TGTGCCATCAGTGAGTTGGGACAGGGTCAGACACCCCAGCATTTT. Its protein is CAISELGQGQTPQHF.

The rearrangement links TRBV5-4 to TRBJ1-3, with D possibly matching TRBD1 (6 bases). With 5 bases removed from V and 0 bases from J, the gap between germline ends came to 12 bases. Germline values: CDR1 SGHNT, CDR2 YYREEE (reference sequence). The CDR3 extends over 15 amino acids. CDR3 residues: CASRPQGSSGNTIYF. CDR3 coding DNA: TGTGCCAGCAGACCCCAGGGGAGCTCTGGAAACACCATATATTTT.

The chain joins TRBV19 to TRBJ2-1; a possible D gene is TRBD2 (5 bases). The germline gives CDR1 LNHDA, CDR2 SQIVND (reference sequence). Trimming left V 1 base short and J 9 bases short, with 10 bases between. The CDR3 consists of 13 residues. The CDR3 DNA reads as TGTGCCAGTAGTATAGTTCTGGCGGGTGAGCAGTTCTTC. Amino acids: CASSIVLAGEQFF.

The J gene is TRBJ2-1, the V gene TRBV7-2; D uncertain. V lost 3 bases and J lost 2, with 14 bases in between. Germline lookup yields CDR1 SGHTA and CDR2 FQGNSA. This CDR3 comprises 16 residues. CDR3 DNA: TGTGCCAGCAGCTTGGCCGGCATTGCCACCTACAATGAGCAGTTCTTC. It encodes CASSLAGIATYNEQFF. Combining the CDR3 with reference TRBV7-2 and TRBJ2-1 gives the whole variable domain GAGVSQSPSNKVTEKGKDVELRCDPISGHTALYWYRQSLGQGLEFLIYFQGNSAPDKSGLPSDRFSAERTGGSVSTLTIQRTQQEDSAVYLCASSLAGIATYNEQFFGPGTRLTVL.

This rearrangement joins TRBV14 to TRBJ2-3; 10 bases align to TRBD2. The germline V gene has CDR1 SGHDN and CDR2 FVKESK. The CDR3 consists of 17 residues. The trim removed 0 bases at V and 0 bases at J, leaving 3 bases unmatched. The CDR3 bases are TGTGCCAGCAGCCAAGAAAAGACTAGCGGGAGCACAGATACGCAGTATTTT. Amino acid sequence: CASSQEKTSGSTDTQYF.

Comment on this clone: This may be a read error, as it is one base from a much larger clone. This chain connects TRBV7-3 to TRBJ1-1; D is unresolved. This CDR3 is built from 13 residues. V was clipped by 2 bases and J by 3 bases, with 7 bases between them. Germline CDR1 is SGHTA and CDR2 is FQGTGA. CDR3 coding DNA: TGTGCCAGCAGCTTAGACGGGTACACTGAAGCTTTCTTT. Translation gives CASSLDGYTEAFF. Full variable domain (remainder filled in from reference TRBV7-3 and TRBJ1-1): GAGVSQTPSNKVTEKGKYVELRCDPISGHTALYWYRQSLGQGPEFLIYFQGTGAADDSGLPNDRFFAVRPEGSVSTLKIQRTERGDSAVYLCASSLDGYTEAFFGQGTRLTVV.

Notes on this clone: Other DNA sequences within the sample encode an identical CDR3. The chain employs TRBV5-1 and TRBJ2-7, with D unresolved. Germline values: CDR1 SGHRS, CDR2 YFSETQ. V dropped 1 base and J dropped 3 bases, with 8 bases sitting between them. This CDR3 contains 13 residues. CDR3 DNA sequence: TGCGCCAGCAGCTTGCCCGGCTTCTACGAGCAGTACTTC. Its protein is CASSLPGFYEQYF. Based on the CDR3 plus reference TRBV5-1 and TRBJ2-7, the full variable domain is KAGVTQTPRYLIKTRGQQVTLSCSPISGHRSVSWYQQTPGQGLQFLFEYFSETQRNKGNFPGRFSGRQFSNSRSEMNVSTLELGDSALYLCASSLPGFYEQYFGPGTRLTVT.

V is TRBV7-9 and J is TRBJ1-2, with D maybe TRBD1 (5 bases). Trimming left V 5 bases short and J 6 bases short, with 10 bases between. In germline, CDR1 is SEHNR, CDR2 FQNEAQ (reference sequence). CDR3 length: 12 residues. CDR3 nucleotides: TGTGCCAGCAGCCGGGGCGGGGATGGCTACACCTTC. Residues: CASSRGGDGYTF.

The V and J genes are TRBV9 and TRBJ2-7, with D unresolved. Germline values: CDR1 SGDLS, CDR2 YYNGEE. The CDR3 is 12 amino acids. V was pared by 3 bases and J by 6 bases, with 10 bases between. DNA of the CDR3: TGTGCCAGCAGCGGGGTTGGTTCCGAGCAGTACTTC. This encodes CASSGVGSEQYF. The whole variable domain, filled in from reference TRBV9 and TRBJ2-7, reads DSGVTQTPKHLITATGQRVTLRCSPRSGDLSVYWYQQSLDQGLQFLIQYYNGEERAKGNILERFSAQQFPDLHSELNLSSLELGDSALYFCASSGVGSEQYFGPGTRLTVT.